This TCR beta chain is from a study of CXCR3-negative and CXCR3-positive naive CD8 T cells. Findings of the study overall: In CXCR3-positive naive cells, the TRB CDR3s were more hydrophobic than in CXCR3-negative naive cells. Memory CD8+ cells showed much lower diversity, while both naive subsets were comparably high.

Germline CDR1 and CDR2: SGDLS and YYNGEE. This CDR3 is built from 15 residues. On this clonotype itself: Its specificity is unknown.

The libraries of TRB cDNA were prepared using 5' RACE with UMI labels. From its re-call of the 5' RACE reads, TCRdb lists each CDR3 protein once, without DNA. This listing includes tens of thousands of distinct CDR3 sequences. Sequencing input: naive CXCR3- CD8+ T cells from blood. Sample subset: CD45RO-CCR7+CD27+CD95- naive CD8+ T cells lacking CXCR3 (TNR3-). The J gene is TRBJ1-1, the V gene TRBV9. The clonotype originates from a human donor in good health. Some clones in this sample may be carry-over from other donors' samples. CDR3 residues: CASSVAPLWTGEAFF.